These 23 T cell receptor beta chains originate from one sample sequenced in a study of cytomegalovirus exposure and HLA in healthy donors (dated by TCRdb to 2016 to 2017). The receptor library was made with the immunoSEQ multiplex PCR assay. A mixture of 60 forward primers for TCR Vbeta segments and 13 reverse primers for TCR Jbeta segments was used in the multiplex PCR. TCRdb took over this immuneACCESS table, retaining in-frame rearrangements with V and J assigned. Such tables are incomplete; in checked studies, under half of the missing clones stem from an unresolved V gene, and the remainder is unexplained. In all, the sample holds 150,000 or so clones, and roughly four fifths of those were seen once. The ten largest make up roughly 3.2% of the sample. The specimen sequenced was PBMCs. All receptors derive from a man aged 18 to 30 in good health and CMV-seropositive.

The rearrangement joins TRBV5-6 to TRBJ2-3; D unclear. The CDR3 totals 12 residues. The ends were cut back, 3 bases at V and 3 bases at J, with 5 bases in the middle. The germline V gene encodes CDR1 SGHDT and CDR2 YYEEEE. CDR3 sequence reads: CASSSYTDTQYF. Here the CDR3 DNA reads TGTGCCAGCAGCTCTTATACAGATACGCAGTATTTT.

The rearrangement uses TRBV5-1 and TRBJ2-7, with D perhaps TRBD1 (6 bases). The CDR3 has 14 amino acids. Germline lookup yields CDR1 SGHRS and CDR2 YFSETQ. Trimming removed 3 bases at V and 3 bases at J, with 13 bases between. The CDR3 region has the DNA TGCGCCAGCAGCTCTACGGACAGTATCTACGAGCAGTACTTC. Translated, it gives CASSSTDSIYEQYF.

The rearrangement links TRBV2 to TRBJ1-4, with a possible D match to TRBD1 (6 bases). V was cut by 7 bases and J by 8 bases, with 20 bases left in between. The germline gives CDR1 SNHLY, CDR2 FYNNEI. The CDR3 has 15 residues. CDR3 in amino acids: CASTQEGLGAEKLFF. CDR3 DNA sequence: TGTGCCAGCACCCAAGAGGGGTTGGGGGCCGAAAAACTGTTTTTT.

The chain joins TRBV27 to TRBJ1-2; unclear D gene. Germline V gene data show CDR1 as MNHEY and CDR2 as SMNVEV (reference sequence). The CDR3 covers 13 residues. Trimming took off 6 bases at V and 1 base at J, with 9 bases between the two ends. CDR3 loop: CASRSGFNYGYTF. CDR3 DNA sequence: TGTGCCAGCAGGAGCGGATTTAACTATGGCTACACCTTC.

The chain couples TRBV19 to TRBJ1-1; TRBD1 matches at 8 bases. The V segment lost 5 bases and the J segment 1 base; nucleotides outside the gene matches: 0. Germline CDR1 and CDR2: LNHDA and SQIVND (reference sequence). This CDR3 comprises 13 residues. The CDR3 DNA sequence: TGTGCCAGTAGTCAGGGGGCGAACACTGAAGCTTTCTTT. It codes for CASSQGANTEAFF.

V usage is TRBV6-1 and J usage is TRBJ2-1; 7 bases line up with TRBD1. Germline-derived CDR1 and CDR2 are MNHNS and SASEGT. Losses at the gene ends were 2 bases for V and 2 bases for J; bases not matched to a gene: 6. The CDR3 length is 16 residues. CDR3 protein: CASSEMTGIPYNEQFF. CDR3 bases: TGTGCCAGCAGTGAAATGACAGGGATCCCCTACAATGAGCAGTTCTTC.

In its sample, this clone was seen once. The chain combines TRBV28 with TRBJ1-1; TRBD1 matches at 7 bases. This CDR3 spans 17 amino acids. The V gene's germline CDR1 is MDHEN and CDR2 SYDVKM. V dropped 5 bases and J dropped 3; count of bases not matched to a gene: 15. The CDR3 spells CASSPEGRGRGDTEAFF. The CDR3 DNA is TGTGCCAGCAGTCCGGAGGGGCGGGGCAGGGGGGACACTGAAGCTTTCTTT.

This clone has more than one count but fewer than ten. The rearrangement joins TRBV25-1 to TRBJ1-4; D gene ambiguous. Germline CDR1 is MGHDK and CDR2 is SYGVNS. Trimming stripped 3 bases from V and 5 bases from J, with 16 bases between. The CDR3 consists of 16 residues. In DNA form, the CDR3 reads TGTGCCAGCAGTGATAGGAAATTTCGACTAAATGAAAAACTGTTTTTT. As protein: CASSDRKFRLNEKLFF.

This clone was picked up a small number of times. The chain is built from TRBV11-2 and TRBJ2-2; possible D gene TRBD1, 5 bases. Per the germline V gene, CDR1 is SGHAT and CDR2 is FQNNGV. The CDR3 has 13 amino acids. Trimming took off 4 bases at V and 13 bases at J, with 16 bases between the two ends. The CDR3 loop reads CASSSPRWGALFF. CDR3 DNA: TGTGCCAGCAGCTCTCCCAGATGGGGCGCGCTGTTTTTT.

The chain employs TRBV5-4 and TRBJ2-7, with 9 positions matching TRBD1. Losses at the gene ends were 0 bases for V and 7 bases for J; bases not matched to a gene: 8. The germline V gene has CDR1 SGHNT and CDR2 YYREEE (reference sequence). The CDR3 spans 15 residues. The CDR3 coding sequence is TGTGCCAGCAGCTTGGGACTTTCCGACAGGGGGGAGCAGTACTTC. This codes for CASSLGLSDRGEQYF.

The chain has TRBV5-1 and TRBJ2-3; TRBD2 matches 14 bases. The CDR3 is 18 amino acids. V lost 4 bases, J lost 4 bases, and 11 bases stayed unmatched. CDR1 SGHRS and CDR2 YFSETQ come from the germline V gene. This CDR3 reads CASSAGLAGDLGADTQYF. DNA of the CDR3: TGCGCCAGCAGCGCGGGACTAGCGGGAGACCTGGGGGCAGATACGCAGTATTTT.

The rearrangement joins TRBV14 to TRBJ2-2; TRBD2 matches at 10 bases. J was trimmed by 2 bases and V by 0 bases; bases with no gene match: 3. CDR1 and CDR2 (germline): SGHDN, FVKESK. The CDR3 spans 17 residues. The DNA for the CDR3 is TGTGCCAGCAGCCAAGATAGACTAGCGGGTAACACCGGGGAGCTGTTTTTT. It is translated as CASSQDRLAGNTGELFF.

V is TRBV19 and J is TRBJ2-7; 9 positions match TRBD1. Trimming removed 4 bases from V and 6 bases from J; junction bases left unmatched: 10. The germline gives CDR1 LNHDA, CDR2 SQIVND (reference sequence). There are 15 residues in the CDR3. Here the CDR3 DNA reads TGTGCCAGTAGTAGTACCGGGACAGGGAGCTCCGAGCAGTACTTC. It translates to CASSSTGTGSSEQYF.

CDR3 nucleotide sequence: TGCGCCAGCAGCCATCAGACAGGTAGCAATCAGCCCCAGCATTTT. Translation gives CASSHQTGSNQPQHF. The genes are TRBV4-1 and TRBJ1-5; tentatively, D is TRBD1 (6 bases). V lost 3 bases to trimming and J lost 0 bases, with 9 bases between them. Per the germline V gene, CDR1 is MGHRA and CDR2 is YSYEKL. The CDR3 spans 15 residues.

The CDR3 is CASSQAGIQETQYF. CDR3 DNA: TGTGCCAGCAGCCAGGCCGGGATCCAAGAGACCCAGTACTTC. The rearrangement joins TRBV11-2 to TRBJ2-5, with a weak D call TRBD2 (5 bases). The CDR3 runs 14 residues. Looked up from germline, CDR1 is SGHAT and CDR2 is FQNNGV. Trimming left V 5 bases short and J 1 base short, with 11 bases between.

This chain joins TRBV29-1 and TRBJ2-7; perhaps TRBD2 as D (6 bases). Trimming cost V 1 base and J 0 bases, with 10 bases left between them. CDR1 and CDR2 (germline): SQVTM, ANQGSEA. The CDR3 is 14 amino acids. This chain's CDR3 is CSVEGGGNSYEQYF. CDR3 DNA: TGCAGCGTTGAAGGGGGCGGGAACTCCTACGAGCAGTACTTC.

The CDR3 loop reads CASSMGQGDGYTF. CDR3 DNA sequence: TGTGCCAGCTCAATGGGACAGGGCGATGGCTACACCTTC. The chain couples TRBV18 to TRBJ1-2, with 9 bases identical to TRBD1. The J segment lost 6 bases and the V segment lost 5 bases, leaving 4 bases of the junction unmatched. Germline assignment: CDR1 KGHSH and CDR2 LQKENI. The CDR3 is 13 residues long. Full variable domain (outside the CDR3, taken from reference TRBV18 and TRBJ1-2): NAGVMQNPRHLVRRRGQEARLRCSPMKGHSHVYWYRQLPEEGLKFMVYLQKENIIDESGMPKERFSAEFPKEGPSILRIQQVVRGDSAAYFCASSMGQGDGYTFGSGTRLTVV.

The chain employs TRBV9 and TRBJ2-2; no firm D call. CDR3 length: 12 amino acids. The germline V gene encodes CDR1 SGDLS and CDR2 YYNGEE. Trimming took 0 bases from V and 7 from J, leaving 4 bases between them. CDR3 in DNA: TGTGCCAGCAGCGTAGTTCACGGGGAGCTGTTTTTT. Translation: CASSVVHGELFF.

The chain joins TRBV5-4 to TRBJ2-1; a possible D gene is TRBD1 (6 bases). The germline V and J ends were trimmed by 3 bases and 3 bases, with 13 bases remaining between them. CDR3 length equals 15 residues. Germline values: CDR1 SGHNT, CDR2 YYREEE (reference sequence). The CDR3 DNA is TGTGCCAGCAGCTCCAATCCGACAGGCTACAATGAGCAGTTCTTC. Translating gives CASSSNPTGYNEQFF.

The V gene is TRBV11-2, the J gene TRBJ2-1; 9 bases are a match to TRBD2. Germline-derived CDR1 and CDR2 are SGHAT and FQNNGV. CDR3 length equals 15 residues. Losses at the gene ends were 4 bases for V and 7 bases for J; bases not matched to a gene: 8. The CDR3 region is CASSSGAGGGNEQFF. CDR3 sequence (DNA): TGTGCCAGCAGCTCCGGGGCGGGGGGGGGAAATGAGCAGTTCTTC.

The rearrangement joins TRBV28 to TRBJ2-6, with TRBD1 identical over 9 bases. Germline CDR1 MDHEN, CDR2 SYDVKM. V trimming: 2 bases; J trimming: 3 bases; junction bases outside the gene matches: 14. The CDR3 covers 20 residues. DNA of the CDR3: TGTGCCAGCAGTTTACACCCGGGACAGGGTACCCTTGATGGGGCCAACGTCCTGACTTTC. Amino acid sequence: CASSLHPGQGTLDGANVLTF.

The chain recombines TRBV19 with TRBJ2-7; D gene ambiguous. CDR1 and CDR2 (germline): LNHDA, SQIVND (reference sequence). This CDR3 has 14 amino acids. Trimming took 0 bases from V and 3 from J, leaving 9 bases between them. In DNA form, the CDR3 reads TGTGCCAGTAGTATAGATCCCAGATACTACGAGCAGTACTTC. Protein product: CASSIDPRYYEQYF.

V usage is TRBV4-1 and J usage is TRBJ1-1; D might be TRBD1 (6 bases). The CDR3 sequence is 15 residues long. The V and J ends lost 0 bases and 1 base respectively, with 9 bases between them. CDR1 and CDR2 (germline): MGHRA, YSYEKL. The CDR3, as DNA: TGCGCCAGCAGCCAAGAAGGGGGGGGGAACACTGAAGCTTTCTTT. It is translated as CASSQEGGGNTEAFF.